This T cell receptor (beta chain) was recorded in a study of T cell repertoires in cytomegalovirus infection. Study results and caveats: Clonotypes of TCR beta that were HLA-C-restricted and CMV-specific dominated the ex vivo response.

Germline assignment: CDR1 SQVTM and CDR2 ANQGSEA. The CDR3 length is 15 residues. Trimming removed 6 bases from V and 5 bases from J, with 22 bases in between. TCRdb recomputed calls from the reads with MiXCR, one row per CDR3 protein. Here the sample spans around 260,000 distinct CDR3 sequences, about a quarter being singletons. To note about this clonotype: What it binds is not known.

Sequences were obtained from PBMCs. The J gene is TRBJ1-1, the V gene TRBV29-1; D remains unclear. The source of this sequence is a human donor in good health (CMV status not recorded). Some clones in this sample may be carry-over from other donors' samples. CDR3 nucleotides: TGCAGCGTCGTCATACCGGGCCATAGGAATACTGAAGCTTTCTTT. Its translation: CSVVIPGHRNTEAFF.